The 5 T cell receptor beta chains below all came from one sample that was sequenced in a study of T cell responses to AZD1222 COVID-19 vaccine. TCRdb's copy holds only in-frame clones and misses some; the assay was immunoSEQ multiplex PCR. The sample contains some 100,000 clones, about 86% of which appear only once. The sample consisted of peripheral blood, taken on day 0 of AZD1222 vaccination. Receptor source: an adult in good health.

The gene calls are TRBV5-5 and TRBJ1-2; D unresolved. V was shortened by 0 bases and J by 4 bases, with 10 bases between the two germline ends. The CDR3 is 14 amino acids. Germline V lookup: CDR1 SGHKS, CDR2 YYEKEE (reference sequence). The CDR3 sequence: CASSLVRGVYGYTF. CDR3 nucleotide sequence: TGTGCCAGCAGCTTGGTGCGGGGAGTCTATGGCTACACCTTC.

This clone occurred once. The V gene is TRBV19, the J gene TRBJ2-7, with 13 bases fitting TRBD2. Germline-derived CDR1 and CDR2 are LNHDA and SQIVND (reference sequence). The CDR3 sequence is 14 residues long. The V gene end was trimmed by 9 bases and the J gene end by 2 bases; junction bases not matched to a gene: 4. In DNA form, the CDR3 reads TGTGCCAGCCGACTAGCGGGAGGTCCCTACGAGCAGTACTTC. Residues: CASRLAGGPYEQYF.

This clone appeared once. One junction end disagrees with the germline gene, perhaps due to a read error. This chain joins TRBV7-7 and TRBJ2-5, with D possibly being TRBD1 (6 bases). Germline CDR1 SSHAT, CDR2 FNYEAQ (reference sequence). The CDR3 is 15 amino acids. The DNA of the CDR3 is TGTGCTAGCAGCTTCGGACAGCTTAGTCAAGAGACCCAGTACTTC. Encoded protein: CASSFGQLSQETQYF.

The J gene is TRBJ1-2, the V gene TRBV10-2; D is unresolved. The CDR3 is 15 residues long. Germline CDR1 and CDR2: WSHSY and SAAADI. With 3 bases removed from V and 6 bases from J, the gap between germline ends came to 17 bases. CDR3 nucleotides: TGCGCCAGCAGTGAAGAAGTCTTAGTTCTCAATGGCTACACCTTC. This encodes CASSEEVLVLNGYTF.

The chain employs TRBV9 and TRBJ2-1, with a weak D call TRBD2 (6 bases). V was trimmed by 0 bases and J by 2 bases, leaving 12 bases between them. The CDR3 contains 16 residues. Germline CDR1 and CDR2: SGDLS and YYNGEE. The CDR3 loop is CASSVAGGSTYNEQFF. The CDR3 nucleotides are TGTGCCAGCAGCGTAGCAGGAGGGTCAACCTACAATGAGCAGTTCTTC. The full variable domain, in which reference TRBV9 and TRBJ2-1 provide the parts outside the CDR3, is DSGVTQTPKHLITATGQRVTLRCSPRSGDLSVYWYQQSLDQGLQFLIQYYNGEERAKGNILERFSAQQFPDLHSELNLSSLELGDSALYFCASSVAGGSTYNEQFFGPGTRLTVL.